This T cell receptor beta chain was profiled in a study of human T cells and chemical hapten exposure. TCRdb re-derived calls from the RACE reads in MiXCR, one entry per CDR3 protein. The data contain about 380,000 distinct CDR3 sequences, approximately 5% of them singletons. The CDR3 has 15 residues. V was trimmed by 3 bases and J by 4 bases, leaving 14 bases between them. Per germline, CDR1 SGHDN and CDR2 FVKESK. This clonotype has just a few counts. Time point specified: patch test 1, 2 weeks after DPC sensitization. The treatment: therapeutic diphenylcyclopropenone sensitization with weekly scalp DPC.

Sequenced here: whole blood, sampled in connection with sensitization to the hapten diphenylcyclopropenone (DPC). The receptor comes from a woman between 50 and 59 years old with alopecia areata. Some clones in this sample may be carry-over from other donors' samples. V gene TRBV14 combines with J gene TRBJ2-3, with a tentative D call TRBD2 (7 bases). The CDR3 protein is CASSHYAGAADTQYF. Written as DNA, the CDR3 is TGTGCCAGCAGCCATTACGCGGGGGCGGCAGATACGCAGTATTTT. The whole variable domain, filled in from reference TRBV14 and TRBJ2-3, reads EAGVTQFPSHSVIEKGQTVTLRCDPISGHDNLYWYRRVMGKEIKFLLHFVKESKQDESGMPNNRFLAERTGGTYSTLKVQPAELEDSGVYFCASSHYAGAADTQYFGPGTRLTVL.